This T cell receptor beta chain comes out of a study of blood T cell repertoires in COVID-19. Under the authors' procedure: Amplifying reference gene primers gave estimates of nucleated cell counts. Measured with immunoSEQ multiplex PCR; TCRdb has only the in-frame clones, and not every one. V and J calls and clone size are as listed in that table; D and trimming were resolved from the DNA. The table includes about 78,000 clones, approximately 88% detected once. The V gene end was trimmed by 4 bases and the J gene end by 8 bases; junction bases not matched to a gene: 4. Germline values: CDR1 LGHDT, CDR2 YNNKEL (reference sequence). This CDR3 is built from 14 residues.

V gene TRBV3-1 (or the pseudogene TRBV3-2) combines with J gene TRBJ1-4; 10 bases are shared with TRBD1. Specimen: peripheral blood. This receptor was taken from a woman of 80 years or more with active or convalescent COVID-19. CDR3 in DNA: TGTGCCAGCAGCCTTGGGACAGGGGAAGAAAAACTGTTTTTT. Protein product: CASSLGTGEEKLFF.